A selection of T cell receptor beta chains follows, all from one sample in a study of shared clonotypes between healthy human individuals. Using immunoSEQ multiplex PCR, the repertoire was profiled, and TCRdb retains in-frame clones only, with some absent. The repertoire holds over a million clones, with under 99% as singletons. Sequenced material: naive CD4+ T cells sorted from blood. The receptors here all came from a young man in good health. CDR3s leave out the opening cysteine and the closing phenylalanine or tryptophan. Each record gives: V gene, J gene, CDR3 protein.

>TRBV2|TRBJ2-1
ASSELSASHNEQF
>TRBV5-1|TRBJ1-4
ASSTGIALVANEKLF
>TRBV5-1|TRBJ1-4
ASSVGTGSEKLF
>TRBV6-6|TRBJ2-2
ASKGDRGSGELF
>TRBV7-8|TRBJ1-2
ASSKRDPEFDGYT
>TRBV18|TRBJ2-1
ASSRLRDSNEQF
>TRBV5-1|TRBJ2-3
ASSLDPGTSTDTQY
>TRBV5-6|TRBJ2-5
ASSRRTGLGETQY
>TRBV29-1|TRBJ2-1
SVEGPAGVNRNEQF
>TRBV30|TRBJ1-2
ACSLTGEGYT
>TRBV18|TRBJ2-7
ASSPGAGALGGEQY
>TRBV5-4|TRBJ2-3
ASSTQLQDTQY
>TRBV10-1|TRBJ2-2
ASSRLLGTGELF
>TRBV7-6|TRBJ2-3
ASSLGAAGGLGFQDTQY
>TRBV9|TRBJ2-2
ASSAPARGTGELF
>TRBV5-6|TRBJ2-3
ASSRDQSWPQY
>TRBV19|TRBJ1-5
ASSMQDRSNQPQH
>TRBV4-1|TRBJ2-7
ASSHSGLAHEQY
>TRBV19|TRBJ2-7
ASSRRGGLANYEQY
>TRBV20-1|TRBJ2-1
SAPDGDEQF
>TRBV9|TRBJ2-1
ASSDSGPPDEQF
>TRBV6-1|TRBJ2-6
ASSELGHSGANVLT
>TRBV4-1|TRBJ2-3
ASSQGLARKTSSTDTQY
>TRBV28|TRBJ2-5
ASSVSRSPTTQY
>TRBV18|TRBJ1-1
ASSPSGVGNVGAF
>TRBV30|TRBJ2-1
AWKTSEQF
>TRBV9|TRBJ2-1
ASSGSGGTYNEQF
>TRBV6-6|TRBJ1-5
ASSPQENQPQH
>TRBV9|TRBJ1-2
ASSPGQGERST